Following are 2 T cell receptor beta chains from one sample sequenced in a study of blood T cell repertoires in COVID-19. Measured with immunoSEQ multiplex PCR; TCRdb has only the in-frame clones, and not every one. The table shows roughly 87,000 clones, with around 86% occurring only once. The sequenced sample consisted of peripheral blood. The receptors shown here come from a woman between 65 and 79 years old with acute or convalescent COVID-19.

The rearrangement joins TRBV18 to TRBJ1-5; no clear D gene. Germline assignment: CDR1 KGHSH and CDR2 LQKENI. V gave up 4 bases and J gave up 0 bases, with 4 bases separating them. The CDR3 consists of 13 residues. CDR3 bases: TGTGCCAGCTCACGCGATAGCAATCAGCCCCAGCATTTT. Translated, it gives CASSRDSNQPQHF.

A single count supports this clone. V gene TRBV10-3 combines with J gene TRBJ2-2, with 9 positions matching TRBD2. Germline CDR1 ENHRY, CDR2 SYGVKD. The ends lost 0 bases at V and 1 base at J; junction bases unmatched: 6. This CDR3 is built from 18 residues. CDR3 bases: TGTGCCATCAGTGAGTCTTCTGCGACTAGCGGGAACACCGGGGAGCTGTTTTTT. This translates into CAISESSATSGNTGELFF.